This TCR beta chain appears in the sequencing data of a study of blood T cells in healthy people across ages. At the level of the study: Through template switching, about one barcoded beta molecule was captured per two T cells, as measured in model experiments. Whole-study findings and limits: Those diversity estimates obtained from one million T cells were thought to be underestimates.

Then a second PCR, running about 6 to 12 cycles, was carried out with a sample-barcoded 5' primer and a J-beta primer mix. Each CDR3 protein gets one entry after TCRdb re-called the 5' RACE reads with MiXCR. The data contain some 790,000 distinct CDR3 sequences, around 26% of them seen just once; the ten biggest clones take up 15% to 20%. This clonotype has a handful of counts. Its antigen is not known. Approximately 10 milliliters was the volume of peripheral blood drawn from each donor. Germline V lookup: CDR1 SNHLY, CDR2 FYNNEI. Trimming left V 1 base short and J 9 bases short, with 13 bases between. The CDR3 covers 14 residues.

Sequencing was carried out using blood. The receptor was derived from a woman aged 80 or over in good health. The chain is built from TRBV2 and TRBJ1-5; D not resolved. This CDR3 reads CASSEEAVGGPQHF. In DNA, the CDR3 is TGTGCCAGCAGTGAAGAGGCGGTAGGTGGGCCCCAGCATTTT.